These 20 T cell receptor delta chains share one sample of origin, sequenced in a study of gamma-delta T cells after stem cell transplantation. TCRdb ran CATT on the RT-PCR reads. The table shows about 2,700 delta-chain clones, with around 1.4% occurring only once. Sequenced sample: gamma-delta T cells. The receptors were gathered from a human donor. It is not recorded whose cells these are; they may come from a transplant donor.

This clone was found a few times. A much larger clone lies one base from this, so it may be a read error. The chain has TRAV29/DV5 and TRDJ1, with 9 bases that match TRDD3. The CDR3 loop spans 23 amino acids. Germline lookup yields CDR1 NSMFDY and CDR2 ISSIKDK. The chain's CDR3 is CATSVASYPLGDGGFFNTDKLIF. The CDR3, as DNA: TGTGCAACAAGCGTGGCTTCCTATCCCCTGGGGGATGGCGGTTTCTTTAACACCGATAAACTCATCTTT.

Notes on this clone: TCRdb's protein for this DNA is that of a much larger clone and differs from the translation at residue 7, likely a read error; the protein shown is the DNA translation. The rearrangement uses TRDV2 and TRDJ1, with D tentatively TRDD3 (5 bases). Trimming removed 0 bases from V and 5 bases from J, with 18 bases in between. Germline loops: CDR1 GEAIGNYY, CDR2 EKD. The CDR3 consists of 16 residues. CDR3 DNA sequence: TGTGCCTGTGACACCCTGAGGGATCCCCACGCAGATAAACTCATCTTT. Amino acids: CACDTLRDPHADKLIF.

By its share, this clone is medium-sized. This chain links TRDV2 with TRDJ1, with 8 bases matching TRDD3. Germline CDR1 and CDR2: GEAIGNYY and EKD. The CDR3 covers 17 residues. V shed 0 bases, J shed 0 bases, and the junction held 8 bases outside the gene matches. The CDR3 protein is CACDTVLGASYTDKLIF. The CDR3 coding sequence is TGTGCCTGTGACACCGTACTGGGGGCCTCATACACCGATAAACTCATCTTT.

Comments on this clone: The protein in TCRdb stems from a much larger clone and differs at residue 5 from this DNA's translation, likely a read error; here the protein is translated from the DNA. This chain uses TRDV2 with TRDJ1; 12 bases match TRDD3. The J segment lost 12 bases and the V segment lost 1 base, leaving 5 bases of the junction unmatched. The CDR3 consists of 13 residues. CDR1 is GEAIGNYY, CDR2 EKD, per germline. The CDR3 region is CACDTILGDTVIF. The CDR3 DNA reads TGTGCCTGTGACACAATACTGGGGGATACCGTCATCTTT.

The V call is TRDV2, the J call TRDJ1; TRDD3 aligns across 8 bases. Germline V gene data show CDR1 as GEAIGNYY and CDR2 as EKD. V lost 0 bases to trimming and J lost 0 bases; unmatched junction nucleotides: 8. The CDR3 has 17 residues. The CDR3 loop reads CACDTLLGGSYTDKLIF. CDR3 DNA: TGTGCCTGTGACACCTTACTGGGGGGCTCGTACACCGATAAACTCATCTTT.

This clone was observed a handful of times. This likely reflects a read error, since a far larger clone is one base away. Within the sample, other DNA sequences also encode this same CDR3. The chain couples TRDV2 to TRDJ1; 8 bases are shared with TRDD3. Germline assignment: CDR1 GEAIGNYY and CDR2 EKD. V lost 7 bases and J lost 2; bases outside the gene matches: 8. CDR3 length: 14 residues. CDR3 in DNA: TGTGCCTGCGACCCGTTGGGGGATACCGATAAACTCATCTTT. Translating gives CACDPLGDTDKLIF.

This clone is medium-sized. Other DNA sequences in this specimen translate into the identical CDR3. J is TRDJ1 and V is TRDV2; 8 bases fit TRDD3. This CDR3 has 18 residues. The J segment lost 0 bases and the V segment lost 0 bases, leaving 11 bases of the junction unmatched. Germline V gene sequence: CDR1 GEAIGNYY, CDR2 EKD. CDR3 in amino acids: CACDTVSWGTRYTDKLIF. As DNA, the CDR3 is TGTGCCTGTGACACCGTTTCCTGGGGGACCCGCTACACCGATAAACTCATCTTT.

There are a few counts of this clone. TCRdb has a much larger clone's protein, which differs at residue 8 from the translation of this DNA, likely because of a read error; what is shown is the protein translated from the DNA. CDR3 nucleotide sequence: TGTGCCTGTGACAGCCTTCCTCCTTCTGGGGGATCAGGTCATAAACTCATCTTT. Protein sequence: CACDSLPPSGGSGHKLIF. The chain recombines TRDV2 with TRDJ1; TRDD3 matches 9 bases. The trim removed 2 bases at V and 6 bases at J, leaving 18 bases unmatched. The CDR3 is 18 amino acids. Germline assignment: CDR1 GEAIGNYY and CDR2 EKD.

Notes on this clone: A much larger clone lies a single base off, so this may be a read error. Other DNA sequences in the sample encode the same CDR3. This sequence joins TRDV2 and TRDJ1; 13 nucleotides agree with TRDD3. The CDR3 sequence is 19 residues long. Per the germline V gene, CDR1 is GEAIGNYY and CDR2 is EKD. In DNA, the CDR3 is TGTGCCTGTGACAGTGTGGGACGTACTGGGGGATACGACACCGATAAACTCATCTTC. This sequence encodes CACDSVGRTGGYDTDKLIF.

Only a few counts were recorded for this clone. The TCRdb protein, from a much larger clone, departs from this DNA's translation at residue 5, likely by read error; the protein shown derives from the DNA. This chain links TRDV2 with TRDJ1, with a weak D call TRDD3 (6 bases). Germline loops: CDR1 GEAIGNYY, CDR2 EKD. The V end was cut by 3 bases, the J end by 0 bases, with 16 bases between. The CDR3 totals 16 residues. CDR3 bases: TGTGCCTGTGACGCGGTGGGGGGGACCTACACCGATAAACTCATCTTT. Protein sequence: CACDAVGGTYTDKLIF.

The table lists this clone with a few counts. A far larger clone is one base from this, pointing to a likely read error. Other DNA sequences in this specimen translate into the identical CDR3. The CDR3 DNA follows: TGTGCCCTTGGGGAACCAGGCCCCTGTACTGGGGGATGTGGGAGACTCATCTTT. Translated: CALGEPGPCTGGCGRLIF. The rearrangement uses TRDV1 and TRDJ1; TRDD3 agrees at 10 bases. This CDR3 contains 18 residues. Germline values: CDR1 TSWWSYY, CDR2 QGS.

This clone is large (0.1 to 1%) within its sample. The likely explanation is a read error, given a far larger clone one base away. This sample also contains other DNA sequences that code for the same CDR3. V usage is TRDV2 and J usage is TRDJ3, with 7 bases matching TRDD3. Germline loops: CDR1 GEAIGNYY, CDR2 EKD. The CDR3 runs to 25 residues. The CDR3 region has the DNA TGTGCCTGCGACACCGTGAGTGGATGGGGGACCCCGCTTCGTTTATCGTCCTGGGACACCCGACAGATGTTTTTC. Protein sequence: CACDTVSGWGTPLRLSSWDTRQMFF.

This clone rates as medium-sized (0.01 to 0.1%). The rearrangement joins TRDV2 to TRDJ1; 12 nucleotides match TRDD3. Germline CDR1 and CDR2: GEAIGNYY and EKD. Unmatched junction bases numbered 11, after V lost 0 bases and J lost 4 bases. The CDR3 covers 18 residues. The CDR3 is CACDTGLLLGDTRDKLIF. CDR3 DNA: TGTGCCTGTGACACCGGCTTACTACTGGGGGATACCCGCGATAAACTCATCTTT.

Relative to its sample, this clone is medium-sized. The V and J genes are TRDV2 and TRDJ3, with 12 bases fitting TRDD3. CDR1 is GEAIGNYY, CDR2 EKD, per germline. J was trimmed by 2 bases and V by 0 bases; bases with no gene match: 7. The CDR3 covers 20 residues. CDR3 protein: CACDTVLGDTSAWDTRQMFF. Here the CDR3 DNA reads TGTGCCTGTGACACCGTACTGGGGGATACCTCCGCCTGGGACACCCGACAGATGTTTTTC.

By proportion, this clone is medium-sized. This likely stems from a read error, as it lies one base from a far larger clone. The rearrangement uses TRDV2 and TRDJ1, with TRDD3 matching 8 bases. The CDR3 runs 18 residues. Losses at the gene ends were 2 bases for V and 1 base for J; bases not matched to a gene: 14. Germline V gene sequence: CDR1 GEAIGNYY, CDR2 EKD. CDR3 coding DNA: TGTGCCTGTGACATCACCCCCTACTGGGGGGTACGCACCGATAAACTCATCTTT. Residues: CACDITPYWGVRTDKLIF.

This clone is medium-sized. The sample contains more than one DNA sequence encoding this CDR3. V gene TRDV2 combines with J gene TRDJ1, with 9 bases lining up with TRDD2. The CDR3 loop spans 17 amino acids. Germline CDR1 GEAIGNYY, CDR2 EKD. The V gene end was trimmed by 2 bases and the J gene end by 2 bases; junction bases not matched to a gene: 11. The CDR3 protein is CACDILPTIQGTDKLIF. CDR3 coding DNA: TGTGCCTGTGACATCCTTCCTACGATCCAGGGGACCGATAAACTCATCTTT.

In the case of this clone: A much larger clone differs by one base, so this may be a read error. The chain employs TRDV2 and TRDJ1, with TRDD3 identical over 12 bases. CDR1 is GEAIGNYY, CDR2 EKD, per germline. After removal of 5 bases from V and 3 bases from J, the junction contained 9 bases not matched to a gene. CDR3 size: 16 residues. The CDR3 loop is CACGQLGDTYPDKLIF. CDR3 sequence (DNA): TGTGCCTGTGGCCAACTGGGGGATACCTACCCCGATAAACTCATCTTT.

There are a few counts of this clone. A much larger clone is a single base away; this may be a read error. The same CDR3 can be traced to other DNA sequences in this sample. This chain links TRDV1 with TRDJ1; 9 nucleotides align to TRDD3. Germline V gives CDR1 TSWWSYY, CDR2 QGS. Trimming took 1 base from V and 0 from J; bases not matched to a gene: 27. This CDR3 contains 24 residues. CDR3 DNA sequence: TGTGCTCTTGGGGAACGGAGCTTCCTGCTTAGACTGTACTGGGGGAAAGAGTACACCGATAAACTCATCTTT. Protein sequence: CALGERSFLLRLYWGKEYTDKLIF.

A few counts support this clone. The rearrangement uses TRDV2 and TRDJ2, with D possibly being TRDD3 (6 bases). Trimming shortened V by 0 bases and J by 4 bases, and 14 bases separated the two germline ends. This CDR3 has 16 residues. Germline values: CDR1 GEAIGNYY, CDR2 EKD. The CDR3: CACDTVGIRATAQLFF. For the CDR3, the DNA is TGTGCCTGTGACACCGTGGGGATTCGTGCGACAGCACAACTCTTCTTT.

As for this clone: The TCRdb protein comes from a much larger clone and disagrees with this DNA's translation at residue 5, likely due to a read error; the protein given here is derived from the DNA. V is TRDV2 and J is TRDJ1; D is perhaps TRDD3 (5 bases). With 2 bases removed from V and 0 bases from J, the gap between germline ends came to 21 bases. CDR3 length: 18 residues. Germline V gene sequence: CDR1 GEAIGNYY, CDR2 EKD. The CDR3 nucleotides are TGTGCCTGTGACATCGTTAGCATTATGGGGAGCAACACCGATAAACTCATCTTT. It translates to CACDIVSIMGSNTDKLIF.